A selection of T cell receptor beta chains follows, all from one sample in a study of blood T cell repertoires in COVID-19. Clones were read by immunoSEQ multiplex PCR, and TCRdb kept only the in-frame ones, dropping some. Counted here are 200,000 to 250,000 clones, 86% occurring once; the ten biggest clones make up around 2.2%. The sequenced material came from peripheral blood. The receptors stem from a man aged 25-45 years who had recovered from COVID-19. CDR3s leave out the opening cysteine and the closing phenylalanine or tryptophan.

>TRBJ1-4|TRBV7-2
ASSDRTGSTEKLF
>TRBJ2-1|TRBV10-1
ASSDKAGSYNEQF
>TRBJ2-7|TRBV29-1
SVGTGEQY
>TRBJ2-3|TRBV19
ASSINARGSPDTQY
>TRBJ2-3|TRBV29-1
SVDRAWGSDTQY
>TRBJ2-5|TRBV15
ATSRDNQETQY
>TRBJ1-1|TRBV6-6
ASTRNRGRTEAF
>TRBJ2-2|TRBV27
ASNPLPVANTGELF
>TRBJ1-1|TRBV5-1
ASTAQGSNTEAF
>TRBJ1-2|TRBV15
ATSREGRRGYT
>TRBJ1-5|TRBV7-6
ASTISKLQH
>TRBJ1-2|TRBV4-3
ASSNPGFFT
>TRBJ1-2|TRBV6-6
ASMRRDYGYT
>TRBJ2-1|TRBV11-3
ASSLSSGGAYNEQF
>TRBJ1-6|TRBV30
AWSPDRIGNSPLH
>TRBJ2-3|TRBV5-1
ASSLAVRTDTQY
>TRBJ1-4|TRBV30
AWSPKTGANEKLF
>TRBJ2-4|TRBV18
ASSPPEGKNIQY
>TRBJ2-7|TRBV18
ASSPRIQTGSGGQY
>TRBJ2-3|TRBV7-2
ASSGRRSSSDTQY
>TRBJ1-5|TRBV5-8
ASSKLQGVSNQPQH
>TRBJ2-2|TRBV4-1
ASSQERGAGDTGELF
>TRBJ2-5|TRBV6-1
AGKGGSPETQY
>TRBJ1-5|TRBV30
AWTQAYSNQPQH
>TRBJ1-3|TRBV16
ASSQSRAAGNTIY
>TRBJ1-6|TRBV7-9
ASSLSAGYNSPLH
>TRBJ2-7|TRBV7-7
ASSLGAGAYEQY
>TRBJ2-1|TRBV7-2
ASSLVPLAGLFHEQF
>TRBJ1-3|TRBV5-1
ASSGTGASGNTIY
>TRBJ1-1|TRBV10-2
ASSEPDRGQAF
>TRBJ1-2|TRBV10-3
AIRGDSGYYGYT
>TRBJ2-7|TRBV6-5
ASRELGALYEQY
>TRBJ2-1|TRBV27
ASSIRSSSYNEQF
>TRBJ2-3|TRBV3-1/TRBV3-2
ASSQEVPKRRGITDTQY
>TRBJ2-2|TRBV10-1
ASSPQPGLAGAMNTGELF
>TRBJ1-3|TRBV11-2
ASSLNRVGPQGGNTIY
>TRBJ1-2|TRBV5-1
ASAGTGFNRYT
>TRBJ2-1|TRBV5-1
ASSLAPNNEQF
>TRBJ1-4|TRBV10-1
ASSEQVDEKLF
>TRBJ1-2|TRBV5-4
ASSPKQVAYGYT
>TRBJ2-7|TRBV6-5
ASSRDSFYEQY
>TRBJ1-1|TRBV11-1
ASSQGQGGTEAF
>TRBJ2-1|TRBV4-3
ASSQASSGVSYNEQF
>TRBJ1-5|TRBV6-5
ASSFDRANQPQH
>TRBJ2-3|TRBV12-3/TRBV12-4
ASRLSTDTQY
>TRBJ1-3|TRBV29-1
SVYQGIIY
>TRBJ1-5|TRBV14
ASSLGQNQPQH
>TRBJ2-7|TRBV5-5
ASSSTRQVAYEQY
>TRBJ1-2|TRBV3-1/TRBV3-2
ASSLQGGDGYT
>TRBJ2-7|TRBV19
ASSTEWASSYEQY
>TRBJ1-2|TRBV5-1
ASTDTGGDGYT
>TRBJ1-1|TRBV6-5
ASSYPLRGQGTEAF
>TRBJ1-6|TRBV24-1
ATRDRGGNSPLH
>TRBJ2-1|TRBV7-6
ASSLGASPYNEQF
>TRBJ2-1|TRBV7-5
ARSSREAAHNEQF